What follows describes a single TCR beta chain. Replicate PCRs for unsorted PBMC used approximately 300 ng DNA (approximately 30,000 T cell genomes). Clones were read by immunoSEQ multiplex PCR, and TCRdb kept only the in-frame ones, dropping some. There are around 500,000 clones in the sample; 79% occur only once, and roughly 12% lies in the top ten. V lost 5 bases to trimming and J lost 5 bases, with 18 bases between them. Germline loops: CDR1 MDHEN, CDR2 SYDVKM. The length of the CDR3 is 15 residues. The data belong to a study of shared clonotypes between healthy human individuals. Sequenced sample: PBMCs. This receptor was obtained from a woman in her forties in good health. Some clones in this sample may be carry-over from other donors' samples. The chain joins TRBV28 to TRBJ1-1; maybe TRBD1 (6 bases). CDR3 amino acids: CASSAPGGARTEAFF. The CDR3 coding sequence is TGTGCCAGCAGTGCTCCGGGGGGGGCAAGGACTGAAGCTTTCTTT.